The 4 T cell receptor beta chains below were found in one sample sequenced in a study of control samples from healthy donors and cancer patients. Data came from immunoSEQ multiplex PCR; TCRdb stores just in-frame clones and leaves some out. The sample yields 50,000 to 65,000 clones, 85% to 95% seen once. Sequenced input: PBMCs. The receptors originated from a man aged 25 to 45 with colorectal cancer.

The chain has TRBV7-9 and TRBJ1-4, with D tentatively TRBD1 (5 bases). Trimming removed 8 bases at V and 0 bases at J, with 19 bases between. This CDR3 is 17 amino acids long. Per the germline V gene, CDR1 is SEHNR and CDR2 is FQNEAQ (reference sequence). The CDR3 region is CASESPTAFTTNEKLFF. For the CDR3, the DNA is TGTGCCAGCGAAAGCCCGACAGCTTTTACAACTAATGAAAAACTGTTTTTT.

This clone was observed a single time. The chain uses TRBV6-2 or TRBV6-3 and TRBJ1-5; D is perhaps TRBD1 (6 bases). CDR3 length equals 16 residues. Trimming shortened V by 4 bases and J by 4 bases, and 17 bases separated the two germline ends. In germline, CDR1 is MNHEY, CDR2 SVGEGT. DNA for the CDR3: TGTGCCAGCAGTTTCCCCCGACAGGTCAATAATCAGCCCCAGCATTTT. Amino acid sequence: CASSFPRQVNNQPQHF.

The CDR3 coding sequence is TGCAGCGTTGAAGTAGGGGACAGGGCCTACGAGCAGTACTTC. This gives the protein CSVEVGDRAYEQYF. The chain joins TRBV29-1 to TRBJ2-7; TRBD1 matches at 9 bases. CDR3 size: 14 residues. Germline lookup yields CDR1 SQVTM and CDR2 ANQGSEA. The V gene end was trimmed by 1 base and the J gene end by 2 bases; junction bases not matched to a gene: 3.

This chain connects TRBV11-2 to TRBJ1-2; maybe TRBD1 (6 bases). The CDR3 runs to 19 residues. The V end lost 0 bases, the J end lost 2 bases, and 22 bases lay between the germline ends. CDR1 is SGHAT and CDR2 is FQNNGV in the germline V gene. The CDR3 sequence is CASSLDQVEKDSHNYGYTF. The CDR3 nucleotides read TGTGCCAGCAGCTTAGATCAAGTGGAGAAGGACAGTCACAACTATGGCTACACCTTC.